Following are 32 T cell receptor beta chains from one sample sequenced in a study of cytomegalovirus exposure and HLA in healthy donors. Sequencing was performed with immunoSEQ multiplex PCR; in TCRdb, only in-frame clones are kept and a portion is missing. The sample shows 110,000 to 150,000 clones, roughly nine tenths of them seen only once. Sequenced: PBMCs. The origin of the receptors is a woman aged 18-29 years in good health and CMV-seropositive.

The chain is built from TRBV14 and TRBJ1-5, with a possible D match to TRBD1 (6 bases). The V gene lost 2 bases and the J gene lost 3 bases, with 23 bases spanning the gap. From germline, CDR1 is SGHDN and CDR2 FVKESK. The CDR3 has 19 residues. CDR3 amino acids: CASSQWGGGTPSLNQPQHF. DNA of the CDR3: TGTGCCAGCAGCCAATGGGGAGGGGGTACGCCTTCACTCAATCAGCCCCAGCATTTT.

The V call is TRBV6-5, the J call TRBJ1-2; 8 bases match TRBD1. Trimming removed 2 bases from V and 5 bases from J; junction bases left unmatched: 4. Looked up from germline, CDR1 is MNHEY and CDR2 is SVGAGI. The CDR3 runs to 14 residues. This CDR3 is CASSYGTGFYGYTF. The CDR3 coding sequence is TGTGCCAGCAGTTACGGGACAGGTTTTTATGGCTACACCTTC.

The rearrangement links TRBV23-1 to TRBJ1-4; a weak D match, TRBD1 (6 bases). TRBV23-1 is an ORF for which the function is uncertain. The CDR3 length is 16 residues. With 4 bases removed from V and 8 bases from J, the gap between germline ends came to 20 bases. This CDR3 reads CASSRGGRGAEEKLFF. Here the CDR3 DNA reads TGCGCCAGCAGTCGAGGAGGGAGGGGGGCGGAAGAAAAACTGTTTTTT.

In DNA, the CDR3 is TGTGCCAGCCGAGGGTTAAACACTGAAGCTTTCTTT. Translating gives CASRGLNTEAFF. The rearrangement links TRBV19 to TRBJ1-1; D unclear. This CDR3 contains 12 residues. CDR1 and CDR2 from the germline V gene are LNHDA and SQIVND (reference sequence). The ends were cut back, 9 bases at V and 2 bases at J, with 10 bases in the middle. Supplemented by reference TRBV19 and TRBJ1-1, the full variable domain reads DGGITQSPKYLFRKEGQNVTLSCEQNLNHDAMYWYRQDPGQGLRLIYYSQIVNDFQKGDIAEGYSVSREKKESFPLTVTSAQKNPTAFYLCASRGLNTEAFFGQGTRLTVV.

This CDR3 is CASSYTSGGADTQYF. Here the CDR3 DNA reads TGTGCCAGCAGCTATACTAGCGGGGGGGCCGATACGCAGTATTTT. The chain couples TRBV7-2 to TRBJ2-3; the match to TRBD2 covers 13 bases. The CDR3 sequence is 15 residues long. Per the germline V gene, CDR1 is SGHTA and CDR2 is FQGNSA. Losses at the gene ends were 4 bases for V and 6 bases for J; bases not matched to a gene: 4.

This clone was seen just once. The J gene is TRBJ1-2, the V gene TRBV18; the D gene is possibly TRBD1 (6 bases). The CDR3 covers 14 residues. Per the germline V gene, CDR1 is KGHSH and CDR2 is LQKENI. V was trimmed by 1 base and J by 4 bases, leaving 10 bases between them. The CDR3 nucleotides read TGTGCCAGCTCACCACTCGGACAGCTCTATGGCTACACCTTC. It is translated as CASSPLGQLYGYTF.

The chain uses TRBV29-1 and TRBJ1-2, with 7 bases aligning to TRBD1. CDR1 and CDR2 from the germline V gene are SQVTM and ANQGSEA. The J segment lost 9 bases and the V segment lost 2 bases, leaving 3 bases of the junction unmatched. The CDR3 length is 11 residues. The CDR3 is CSVERGQRYTF. In DNA, the CDR3 is TGCAGCGTTGAAAGGGGGCAGCGCTACACCTTC.

The genes are TRBV29-1 and TRBJ2-7, with D tentatively TRBD1 (6 bases). The CDR3 has 15 amino acids. Trimming stripped 4 bases from V and 0 bases from J, with 16 bases between. CDR1 and CDR2 (germline): SQVTM, ANQGSEA. CDR3: CSVAAGALNSYEQYF. DNA for the CDR3: TGCAGCGTTGCGGCAGGGGCCCTGAACTCCTACGAGCAGTACTTC.

The rearrangement links TRBV28 to TRBJ2-3; 10 bases line up with TRBD2. Germline V gene data show CDR1 as MDHEN and CDR2 as SYDVKM. V shed 6 bases, J shed 8 bases, and the junction held 8 bases outside the gene matches. The CDR3 consists of 14 residues. CDR3 sequence: CASSPSGGAATQYF. The CDR3 DNA is TGTGCCAGCAGCCCGAGCGGGGGGGCGGCTACGCAGTATTTT.

The J gene is TRBJ2-3, the V gene TRBV10-3; 9 nucleotides match TRBD2. The V gene end was trimmed by 2 bases and the J gene end by 2 bases; junction bases not matched to a gene: 5. This CDR3 region has 16 residues. Germline V gene data show CDR1 as ENHRY and CDR2 as SYGVKD. This chain's CDR3 is CAISELSGGLTDTQYF. The CDR3, as DNA: TGTGCCATCAGTGAGCTTAGCGGGGGACTCACAGATACGCAGTATTTT.

This rearrangement joins TRBV21-1 to TRBJ2-5; TRBD1 is the table's D call and was not checked against the DNA. TRBV21-1 constitutes a pseudogene. The CDR3 length is 12 residues. The CDR3 loop is CASSNPRETQYF. CDR3 nucleotide sequence: TGTGCCAGCAGCAACCCCAGGGAGACCCAGTACTTC.

V and J are TRBV11-2 and TRBJ1-1, with D perhaps TRBD1 (5 bases). Trimming stripped 1 base from V and 4 bases from J, with 10 bases between. This CDR3 contains 14 residues. Germline-derived CDR1 and CDR2 are SGHAT and FQNNGV. The CDR3 loop reads CASSLGGGGTEAFF. In DNA, the CDR3 is TGTGCCAGCAGCTTAGGTGGGGGGGGCACTGAAGCTTTCTTT. The full variable domain, its missing parts supplied by reference TRBV11-2 and TRBJ1-1, is EAGVAQSPRYKIIEKRQSVAFWCNPISGHATLYWYQQILGQGPKLLIQFQNNGVVDDSQLPKDRFSAERLKGVDSTLKIQPAKLEDSAVYLCASSLGGGGTEAFFGQGTRLTVV.

This clone was picked up one time. The V and J genes are TRBV18 and TRBJ2-7, with 7 bases matching TRBD1. Per the germline V gene, CDR1 is KGHSH and CDR2 is LQKENI. With 3 bases clipped from V and 3 bases from J, the junction kept 11 bases outside the gene matches. The CDR3 sequence is 16 residues long. CDR3 residues: CASSPRDRGGYYEQYF. CDR3 nucleotides: TGTGCCAGCTCACCCCGCGACAGAGGGGGCTACTACGAGCAGTACTTC.

The gene calls are TRBV5-1 and TRBJ2-1; no definite D call. This CDR3 has 13 amino acids. Trimming left V 2 bases short and J 9 bases short, with 12 bases between. The germline V gene has CDR1 SGHRS and CDR2 YFSETQ. The CDR3 protein is CASSFPRRGEQFF. DNA of the CDR3: TGCGCCAGCAGCTTCCCCCGGCGCGGTGAGCAGTTCTTC.

The chain recombines TRBV28 with TRBJ2-1; TRBD2 matches 11 bases. The CDR3 is 17 amino acids. The V gene's germline CDR1 is MDHEN and CDR2 SYDVKM. V shed 4 bases, J shed 0 bases, and the junction held 5 bases outside the gene matches. The CDR3 is CASSSRLAGNSYNEQFF. The CDR3 nucleotides are TGTGCCAGCAGTTCCCGACTAGCGGGGAACTCCTACAATGAGCAGTTCTTC.

The chain employs TRBV7-9 and TRBJ1-4, with D possibly TRBD1 on 6 matching bases. Trimming stripped 4 bases from V and 8 bases from J, with 23 bases between. In germline, CDR1 is SEHNR, CDR2 FQNEAQ (reference sequence). This CDR3 is 17 amino acids long. DNA for the CDR3: TGTGCCAGCAGCTCTGCCCGGGACAAACAAGTAGGCGAAAAACTGTTTTTT. Encoded protein: CASSSARDKQVGEKLFF.

This sequence joins TRBV5-4 and TRBJ2-2, with D perhaps TRBD2 (6 bases). This CDR3 contains 16 residues. Deletions cut 3 bases from V and 2 bases from J, with 14 bases between. Germline assignment: CDR1 SGHNT and CDR2 YYREEE (reference sequence). CDR3 in amino acids: CASSSPGLVNTGELFF. As DNA, the CDR3 is TGTGCCAGCAGCTCCCCGGGACTTGTCAACACCGGGGAGCTGTTTTTT. The full variable domain, completed using reference TRBV5-4 and TRBJ2-2, is ETGVTQSPTHLIKTRGQQVTLRCSSQSGHNTVSWYQQALGQGPQFIFQYYREEENGRGNFPPRFSGLQFPNYSSELNVNALELDDSALYLCASSSPGLVNTGELFFGEGSRLTVL.

J is TRBJ2-1 and V is TRBV6-5, with 8 bases aligning to TRBD2. CDR3 length: 15 amino acids. Germline V gene sequence: CDR1 MNHEY, CDR2 SVGAGI. V was pared by 5 bases and J by 8 bases, with 11 bases of the junction left unmatched. CDR3 in DNA: TGTGCCAGCAGTCCCGAATGGACTAGCAGGCATGAGCAGTTCTTC. It codes for CASSPEWTSRHEQFF.

The rearrangement links TRBV7-9 to TRBJ2-7; TRBD2 is a possible D gene (6 bases). The CDR3 contains 16 residues. The ends were cut back, 5 bases at V and 1 base at J, with 18 bases in the middle. Germline loops: CDR1 SEHNR, CDR2 FQNEAQ (reference sequence). The CDR3 coding sequence is TGTGCCAGCAGCGGGGGGTACCGGGACGGTTCCTACGAGCAGTACTTC. Translating it yields CASSGGYRDGSYEQYF.

This clone was seen just once. The rearrangement joins TRBV29-1 to TRBJ1-1; no clear D. This CDR3 comprises 10 residues. Trimming cost V 8 bases and J 4 bases, with 8 bases left between them. Germline lookup yields CDR1 SQVTM and CDR2 ANQGSEA. CDR3: CSTIPTEAFF. The DNA of the CDR3 is TGCAGCACTATCCCCACTGAAGCTTTCTTT. Complete variable domain (other parts from reference TRBV29-1 and TRBJ1-1): SAVISQKPSRDICQRGTSLTIQCQVDSQVTMMFWYRQQPGQSLTLIATANQGSEATYESGFVIDKFPISRPNLTFSTLTVSNMSPEDSSIYLCSTIPTEAFFGQGTRLTVV.

The chain has TRBV5-1 and TRBJ1-4; TRBD1 agrees at 8 bases. The J segment lost 6 bases and the V segment lost 0 bases, leaving 7 bases of the junction unmatched. Looked up from germline, CDR1 is SGHRS and CDR2 is YFSETQ. The CDR3 extends over 16 amino acids. The CDR3 region is CASSLAGTGHYEKLFF. The DNA of the CDR3 is TGCGCCAGCAGCTTGGCCGGGACAGGACATTATGAAAAACTGTTTTTT.

The rearrangement links TRBV7-2 to TRBJ2-7, with TRBD2 matching 14 bases. CDR3 length equals 16 residues. The V and J ends lost 5 bases and 6 bases, in that order; junction bases with no gene match: 9. Germline-derived CDR1 and CDR2 are SGHTA and FQGNSA. The CDR3 bases are TGTGCCAGCAGCGAAAGACTAGCGGGGGGGCGGCTCGAGCAGTACTTC. Residues: CASSERLAGGRLEQYF.

The chain carries TRBV29-1 and TRBJ1-1, with a weak D call TRBD1 (6 bases). Germline-derived CDR1 and CDR2 are SQVTM and ANQGSEA. Trimming took off 4 bases at V and 4 bases at J, with 16 bases between the two ends. The CDR3 extends over 14 amino acids. For the CDR3, the DNA is TGCAGCGTTGCCAGAGATACAGGGTTCACTGAAGCTTTCTTT. Amino acids: CSVARDTGFTEAFF.

The chain couples TRBV11-2 to TRBJ2-5, with D perhaps TRBD1 (7 bases). Trimming removed 3 bases from V and 0 bases from J, with 14 bases in between. The CDR3 runs 16 residues. The germline CDR1 and CDR2 sequences are SGHAT and FQNNGV. This CDR3 reads CASSLGAGGYQETQYF. The CDR3, as DNA: TGTGCCAGCAGCTTGGGGGCAGGGGGGTACCAAGAGACCCAGTACTTC.

The rearrangement links TRBV28 to TRBJ2-5; 7 nucleotides align to TRBD1. V lost 4 bases to trimming and J lost 1 base; unmatched junction nucleotides: 3. Germline V gene sequence: CDR1 MDHEN, CDR2 SYDVKM. This CDR3 is built from 14 residues. CDR3 in DNA: TGTGCCAGCAGTTGGGACAGCTCCCAAGAGACCCAGTACTTC. Residues: CASSWDSSQETQYF.

This chain links TRBV6-1 with TRBJ1-2; tentatively, D is TRBD1 (6 bases). V was trimmed by 6 bases and J by 4 bases, leaving 15 bases between them. The CDR3 loop spans 14 amino acids. Germline CDR1 MNHNS, CDR2 SASEGT. CDR3 residues: CASSFNRAGYGYTF. Here the CDR3 DNA reads TGTGCCAGCAGCTTTAACAGGGCCGGCTATGGCTACACCTTC.

The chain is built from TRBV7-9 and TRBJ1-6, with TRBD1 matching 7 bases. This CDR3 region has 17 residues. With V trimmed by 5 bases and J by 2 bases, 9 bases remained unmatched. Germline CDR1 is SEHNR and CDR2 is FQNEAQ (reference sequence). The CDR3 protein is CASSILTGVAYNSPLHF. CDR3 nucleotide sequence: TGTGCCAGCAGCATCCTCACAGGGGTCGCCTATAATTCACCCCTCCACTTT.

This clone was observed a few times. The CDR3 DNA reads TGTGCTAGTGGATCGGGACTAGCGGCAACCTACGAGCAGTACTTC. Amino acids: CASGSGLAATYEQYF. The chain carries TRBV12-5 and TRBJ2-7, with 11 bases aligning to TRBD2. V shed 6 bases and J 2 bases; nucleotides not matched to a gene: 6. Germline CDR1 and CDR2: LGHNT and FRNRAP. The CDR3 contains 15 residues.

The genes are TRBV19 and TRBJ1-5; D possibly corresponds to TRBD1 (6 bases). This CDR3 has 16 residues. V lost 1 base and J 1 base, leaving 11 bases between the germline ends. CDR1 is LNHDA, CDR2 SQIVND, per germline (reference sequence). The CDR3 nucleotides read TGTGCCAGTAGTATAGCGGGGGGCGGCAGCAATCAGCCCCAGCATTTT. Amino acid sequence: CASSIAGGGSNQPQHF.

The V and J genes are TRBV27 and TRBJ2-2; possible D gene TRBD2, 5 bases. With 5 bases removed from V and 3 bases from J, the gap between germline ends came to 7 bases. CDR1 MNHEY and CDR2 SMNVEV come from the germline V gene (reference sequence). The CDR3 extends over 13 amino acids. CDR3 residues: CASSPGYTGELFF. CDR3 nucleotide sequence: TGTGCCAGCAGTCCGGGATACACCGGGGAGCTGTTTTTT.

The CDR3 DNA reads TGTGCCAGCAGCTTGGGGCAGGGGGGCTATGGCTACACCTTC. It is translated as CASSLGQGGYGYTF. The chain links TRBV5-4 to TRBJ1-2; TRBD1 matches at 7 bases. V was pared by 0 bases and J by 4 bases, with 3 bases of the junction left unmatched. The CDR3 extends over 14 amino acids. Germline V gene data show CDR1 as SGHNT and CDR2 as YYREEE (reference sequence).

The table lists this clone with a count of one. This rearrangement joins TRBV6-5 to TRBJ2-7; tentative D call: TRBD2 (7 bases). Germline V gene data show CDR1 as MNHEY and CDR2 as SVGAGI. CDR3 size: 15 residues. The V and J ends lost 6 bases and 3 bases respectively, with 18 bases between them. CDR3 sequence reads: CASRRQVPGGYEQYF. The CDR3 region has the DNA TGTGCCAGCAGGCGACAGGTCCCGGGGGGCTACGAGCAGTACTTC.